A selection of T cell receptor beta chains follows, all from one sample in a study of CD8+ T cells in alopecia areata. Repertoires were generated with immunoSEQ multiplex PCR, while TCRdb's copy carries only in-frame clones and drops some. The sample yields approximately 200,000 clones, 45% to 65% seen once. The sequencing here drew on CD4+ T cells sorted from blood, taken at week 4, from a patient treated with tofacitinib. Every receptor here comes from a human donor with alopecia areata. The CDR3 runs from the conserved cysteine through the conserved F or W. A D gene is named only where the DNA matches it firmly. Size is omitted from some rows. Given values are once, few, many or a class for expanded clones.

TRBD2	TRBV29-1	.	TRBJ2-1	CSVAYRLAGYNEQFF	TGCAGCGTCGCATACAGACTAGCGGGGTACAATGAGCAGTTCTTC
TRBD2	TRBV27	few	TRBJ2-1	CASSLSSGRNNEQFF	TGTGCCAGCAGTTTAAGTAGCGGGAGGAATAATGAGCAGTTCTTC
.	TRBV5-1	.	TRBJ2-4	CASSLPGNIQYF	TGCGCCAGCAGCTTGCCGGGGAACATTCAGTACTTC
.	TRBV29-1	.	TRBJ2-2	CSVDLVGTGELFF	TGCAGCGTTGACTTGGTGGGGACCGGGGAGCTGTTTTTT
TRBD1	TRBV30	.	TRBJ1-1	CAWRIQGGNTEAFF	TGTGCCTGGAGAATTCAAGGGGGCAACACTGAAGCTTTCTTT
TRBD2	TRBV7-3	many	TRBJ2-4	CASSLGSGKNIQYF	TGTGCCAGCAGCTTAGGTAGCGGGAAAAACATTCAGTACTTC
TRBD1	TRBV29-1	.	TRBJ1-5	CSVASGQGDQPQHF	TGCAGCGTTGCCTCTGGACAGGGCGATCAGCCCCAGCATTTT
TRBD2	TRBV7-2	once	TRBJ2-2	CASSPLGGRASGELFF	TGTGCCAGCAGTCCCTTGGGCGGGAGGGCGTCCGGGGAGCTGTTTTTT
.	TRBV30	once	TRBJ1-5	CAWTPPPPGAIGPQHF	TGTGCCTGGACCCCTCCACCCCCGGGGGCCATAGGGCCCCAGCATTTT
TRBD2	TRBV30	.	TRBJ2-7	CAWSEYRRLAGSEQYF	TGTGCCTGGAGTGAGTATAGGAGACTAGCGGGATCCGAGCAGTACTTC
.	TRBV29-1	.	TRBJ1-2	CSVVSGTDGYTF	TGCAGCGTCGTTTCCGGGACGGATGGCTACACCTTC
TRBD1	TRBV25-1	.	TRBJ1-3	CASSPDRAGRGNTIYF	TGTGCCAGCTCTCCTGACAGGGCTGGTCGTGGAAACACCATATATTTT
TRBD2	TRBV19	.	TRBJ2-5	CASSPLAGEGETQYF	TGTGCCAGTAGTCCCCTAGCGGGAGAGGGAGAGACCCAGTACTTC
.	TRBV7-2	few	TRBJ2-5	CASSLDKGTQYF	TGTGCCAGCAGCTTGGACAAAGGGACCCAGTACTTC
.	TRBV20-1	.	TRBJ2-5	CRASTQETQYF	TGCAGGGCCTCCACACAAGAGACCCAGTACTTC
.	TRBV27	.	TRBJ2-7	CASSRPGGRYEQYF	TGTGCCAGCAGCCGCCCGGGCGGACGATACGAGCAGTACTTC